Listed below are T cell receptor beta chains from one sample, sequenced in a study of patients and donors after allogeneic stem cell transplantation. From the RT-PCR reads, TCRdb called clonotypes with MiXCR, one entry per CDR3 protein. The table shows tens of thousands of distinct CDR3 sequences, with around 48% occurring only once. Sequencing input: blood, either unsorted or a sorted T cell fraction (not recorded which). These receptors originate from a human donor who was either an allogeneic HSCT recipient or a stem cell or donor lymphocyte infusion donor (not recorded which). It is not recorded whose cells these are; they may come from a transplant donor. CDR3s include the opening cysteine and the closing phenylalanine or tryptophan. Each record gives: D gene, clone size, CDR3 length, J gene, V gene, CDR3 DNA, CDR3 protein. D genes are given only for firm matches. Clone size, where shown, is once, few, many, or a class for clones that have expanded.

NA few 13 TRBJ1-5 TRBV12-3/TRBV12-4 TGTGCCAGCAGTTTAGGGACTTTCCGGCCCCAGCATTTT CASSLGTFRPQHF
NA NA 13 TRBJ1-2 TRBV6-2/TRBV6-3 TGTGCCAGCAGGCCGAACATCAACTATGGCTACACCTTC CASRPNINYGYTF
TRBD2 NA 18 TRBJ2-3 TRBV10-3 TGTGCCATCAGCGACCCCCCCGGACTAGCGGGAGGGACAGATACGCAGTATTTT CAISDPPGLAGGTDTQYF
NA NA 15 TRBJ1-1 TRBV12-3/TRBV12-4 TGTGCCAGCAGCTTCCTCGGGCAGTGGGGCACTGAAGCTTTCTTT CASSFLGQWGTEAFF
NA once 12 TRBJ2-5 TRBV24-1 TGTGCCACCAGTGATGGGGAGGAGACCCAGTACTTC CATSDGEETQYF
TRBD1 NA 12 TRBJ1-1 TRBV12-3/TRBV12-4 TGTGCCAGCAGTAGTGGGACAGCTGAAGCTTTCTTT CASSSGTAEAFF
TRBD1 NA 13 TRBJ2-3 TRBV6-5 TGTGCCAGTATGACAGGGATGGCAGATACGCAGTATTTT CASMTGMADTQYF
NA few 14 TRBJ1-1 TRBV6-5 TGTGCCAGCAGTTTAGGGGGACGGCTTTTGAAGGCTTTCTTT CASSLGGRLLKAFF
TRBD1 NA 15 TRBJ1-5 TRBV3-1 TGTGCCAGCAGCCAAGGTAGGGGGCAGGGGCAGCCCCAGCATTTT CASSQGRGQGQPQHF
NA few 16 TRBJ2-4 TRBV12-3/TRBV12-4 TGTGCCAGCAGTTTAGATAGTGTGTTAGGCAAAAACATTCAGTACTTC CASSLDSVLGKNIQYF
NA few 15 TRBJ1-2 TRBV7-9 TGTGCCAGCAGCTCCGCAGGGGTGAGCAACTATGGCTACACCTTC CASSSAGVSNYGYTF
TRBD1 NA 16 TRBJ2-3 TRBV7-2 TGTGCCAGCAGCTTACCCTGGGACAGGGGAGGCGATACGCAGTATTTT CASSLPWDRGGDTQYF
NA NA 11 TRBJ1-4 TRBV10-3 TGTGCCATCAGATCGGATGAAAAACTGTTTTTT CAIRSDEKLFF
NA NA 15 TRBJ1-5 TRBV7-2 TGTGCCAGCAGTTGGATGGGGCAGAGCAATCAGCCCCAGCATTTT CASSWMGQSNQPQHF
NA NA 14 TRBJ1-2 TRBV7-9 TGTGCCAGCAGCTCGACAGCGGCCCGCGGTGGCTACACCTTC CASSSTAARGGYTF
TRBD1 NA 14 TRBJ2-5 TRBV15 TGTGCCACCAGCAGCAGCGTCAGGGGGGAGACCCAGTACTTC CATSSSVRGETQYF
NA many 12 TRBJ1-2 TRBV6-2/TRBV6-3 TGTGCCAGCAGTCCAAATCTCTATGGCTACACCTTC CASSPNLYGYTF
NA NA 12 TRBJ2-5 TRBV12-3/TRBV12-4 TGTGCCAGCAGTTTAACTGGGGAGACCCAGTACTTC CASSLTGETQYF
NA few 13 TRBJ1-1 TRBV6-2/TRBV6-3 TGTGCCAGCAGTTACAAGGGTGACACTGAAGCTTTCTTT CASSYKGDTEAFF
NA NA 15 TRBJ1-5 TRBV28 TGTGCCAGCAGTTATAACAGCAATAGCAATCAGCCCCAGCATTTT CASSYNSNSNQPQHF
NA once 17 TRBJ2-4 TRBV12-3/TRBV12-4 TGTGCCAGCACCCCAGGGACGGGGACACTAGCCAAAAACATTCAGTACTTC CASTPGTGTLAKNIQYF
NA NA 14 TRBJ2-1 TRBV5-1 TGCGCCAGCAGCTTTGGGGGAGTCTACAATGAGCAGTTCTTC CASSFGGVYNEQFF
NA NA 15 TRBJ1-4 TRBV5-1 TGCGCCAGCAGCCCCGGACGGAGAATTAATGAAAAACTGTTTTTT CASSPGRRINEKLFF
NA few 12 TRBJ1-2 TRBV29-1 TGCAGCGTTGAGAGGGCAGGCAGCGGCTACACCTTC CSVERAGSGYTF
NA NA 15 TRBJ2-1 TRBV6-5 TGTGCCAGCAAGATGGGGCTCACCCGGGACAATGAGCAGTTCTTC CASKMGLTRDNEQFF
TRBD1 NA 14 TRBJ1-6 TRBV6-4 TGTGCCAGCAGTGAGGGACAGTATAATTCACCCCTCCACTTT CASSEGQYNSPLHF
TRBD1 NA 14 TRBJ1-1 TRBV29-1 TGCAGCGTCTCCGGGACAGGGGAAGGTACTGAAGCTTTCTTT CSVSGTGEGTEAFF
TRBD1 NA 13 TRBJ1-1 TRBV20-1 TGCAGTGCTAGGGAGACAGGGAACACTGAACCTTTCTTT CSARETGNTEPFF
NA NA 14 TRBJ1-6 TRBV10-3 TGTGCCATCAGTGAGTGGCGCGGCAATTCACCCCTCCACTTT CAISEWRGNSPLHF
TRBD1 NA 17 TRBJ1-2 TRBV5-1 TGCGCCAGCAGCTTGGCCATAGGGACAGGCGAGACGTATGGCTACACCTTC CASSLAIGTGETYGYTF
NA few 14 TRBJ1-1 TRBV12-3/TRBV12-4 TGTGCCAGCAGTTTCTTGGACAGGAACACTGAAGCTTTCTTT CASSFLDRNTEAFF
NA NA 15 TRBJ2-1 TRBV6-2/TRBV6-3 TGTGCCAGCAGTTACCCGCCATTAAGGAGTAGTGAGCAGTTCTTC CASSYPPLRSSEQFF
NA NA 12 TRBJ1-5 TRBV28 TGTGCCAGCAGTTTGGGTTTTCAGCCCCAGCATTTT CASSLGFQPQHF
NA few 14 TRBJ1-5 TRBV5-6 TGTGCCAGCAGTTTGGAAGATAGCAATCAGCCCCAGCATTTT CASSLEDSNQPQHF
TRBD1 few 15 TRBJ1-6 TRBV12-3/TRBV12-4 TGTGCCAGCAGCGAACAGGGGACCATAGATTCACCCCTCCACTTT CASSEQGTIDSPLHF
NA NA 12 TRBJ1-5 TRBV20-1 TGCAGTGCTAGAGACGGTAATCAGCCCCAGCATTTT CSARDGNQPQHF
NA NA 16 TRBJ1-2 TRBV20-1 TGCAGTGCTAGAACCAACACCCGATACACATGGAGTTCGCCCACCTTC CSARTNTRYTWSSPTF
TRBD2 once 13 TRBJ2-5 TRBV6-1 TGTGCCAGCAGGCTAGCGGGAGTTGAGACCCAGTACTTC CASRLAGVETQYF
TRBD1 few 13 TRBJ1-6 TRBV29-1 TGCAGCGTTTACGACAGGGGTGATTCACCCCTCCACTTT CSVYDRGDSPLHF
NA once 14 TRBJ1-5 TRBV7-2 TGTGCCACGGCCGGATTTGGGGGCAATCAGCCCCAGCATTTT CATAGFGGNQPQHF
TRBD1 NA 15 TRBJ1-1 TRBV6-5 TGTGCCAGCAGTTACTCGCGACAGGGGAACACTGAAGCTTTCTTT CASSYSRQGNTEAFF
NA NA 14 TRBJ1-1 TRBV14 TGTGCCAGCAGCCTTAGACCGGTAACTGGTGAAGCTTTCTTT CASSLRPVTGEAFF
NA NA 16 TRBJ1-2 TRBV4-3 TGCGCCAGCAGCCAAGATTGGGGGGCCGGAGCCTATGGCTACACCTTC CASSQDWGAGAYGYTF
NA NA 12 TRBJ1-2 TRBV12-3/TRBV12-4 TGTGCCAGCAGTTTAAAGGGGGGAGGCTACACCTTC CASSLKGGGYTF
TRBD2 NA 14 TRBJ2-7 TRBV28 TGTGCCAGCAGCCGGTGGGAGGGCAAGCACGAGCAGTACTTC CASSRWEGKHEQYF
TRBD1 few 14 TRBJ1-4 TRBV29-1 TGCAGCGCGGGACAGGGGACAACTAATGAAAAACTGTTTTTT CSAGQGTTNEKLFF
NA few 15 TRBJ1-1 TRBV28 TGTGCCAGCAGTTTGGTGCGACGGACGAACACTGAAGCTTTCTTT CASSLVRRTNTEAFF
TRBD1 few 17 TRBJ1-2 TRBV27 TGTGCCAGCAGTTCCTCTTTGGACAGGGTTTATTTTAATGGCTACACCTTC CASSSSLDRVYFNGYTF
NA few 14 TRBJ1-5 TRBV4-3 TGCGCCAGCAGCCTGAACGGGGAGGGTCAGCCCCAGCATTTT CASSLNGEGQPQHF
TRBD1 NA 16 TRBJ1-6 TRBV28 TGTGCCAGCAGTCTTCGACAGGGGCCGACTAATTCACCCCTCCACTTT CASSLRQGPTNSPLHF
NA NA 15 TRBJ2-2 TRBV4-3 TGCGCCAGCAGCCATCACGCCCTATGGGGAGGGGAGCTGTTTTTT CASSHHALWGGELFF